Listed below are T cell receptor beta chains from one sample, sequenced in a study of cytomegalovirus exposure and HLA in healthy donors. Only in-frame clones appear in the TCRdb table, and some are missing; sequencing was by immunoSEQ multiplex PCR. Of a few hundred thousand clones in the sample, 86% were seen once. Source material: PBMCs. These receptors originate from a woman between 18 and 29 years old in good health and CMV-seronegative. Both conserved end residues are part of each CDR3. D genes are given only for firm matches. Some rows have no size entry. The others give once, few or many, or a class for an expanded clone.

CDR3	DNA	D	size	J	V
CASSFPTLNTEAFF	TGTGCCAGCAGTTTCCCCACTTTGAACACTGAAGCTTTCTTT	NA	NA	TRBJ1-1	TRBV28
CAWRYYMGLAGGNEQFF	TGTGCCTGGAGGTACTATATGGGACTAGCGGGGGGCAATGAGCAGTTCTTC	TRBD2	NA	TRBJ2-1	TRBV30
CASSSPKNRGGNQPQHF	TGCGCCAGCAGCTCTCCGAAGAACAGGGGGGGCAATCAGCCCCAGCATTTT	TRBD1	once	TRBJ1-5	TRBV5-1
CASSSPAGENTDTQYF	TGTGCCAGCAGTTCCCCGGCGGGGGAAAACACAGATACGCAGTATTTT	TRBD2	NA	TRBJ2-3	TRBV27
CAGPRDRGINEQFF	TGTGCCGGACCCCGGGACAGGGGGATTAATGAGCAGTTCTTC	TRBD1	NA	TRBJ2-1	TRBV30
CASSDLTPGSSYNEQFF	TGTGCCAGCAGTGACCTGACACCCGGGAGTTCCTACAATGAGCAGTTCTTC	NA	NA	TRBJ2-1	TRBV2
CSVEQGMGTEAFF	TGCAGCGTTGAACAGGGCATGGGCACTGAAGCTTTCTTT	NA	NA	TRBJ1-1	TRBV29-1
CASSPWTGRAKMNTEAFF	TGCGCCAGCAGCCCCTGGACAGGGCGAGCCAAAATGAACACTGAAGCTTTCTTT	TRBD1	NA	TRBJ1-1	TRBV5-1
CASSFEPTAGSEQYF	TGTGCCAGCAGCTTCGAGCCCACTGCGGGATCCGAGCAGTACTTC	NA	NA	TRBJ2-7	TRBV7-3
CASSVRTGDGTEAFF	TGTGCCAGCAGCGTAAGGACAGGGGACGGCACTGAAGCTTTCTTT	TRBD1	few	TRBJ1-1	TRBV7-7
CASSKGDSNYEQYF	TGTGCCAGCAGTAAGGGGGACAGTAACTACGAGCAGTACTTC	TRBD1	NA	TRBJ2-7	TRBV6-5
CASRGVPGNTIYF	TGTGCCAGCAGAGGAGTCCCTGGAAACACCATATATTTT	NA	NA	TRBJ1-3	TRBV2
CASSQVRQAYGYTF	TGTGCCAGCAGCCAAGTAAGGCAGGCCTATGGCTACACCTTC	NA	NA	TRBJ1-2	TRBV14
CASSLDRGPLLNYGYTF	TGCGCCAGCAGCTTGGACAGGGGGCCCCTCCTTAACTATGGCTACACCTTC	TRBD1	once	TRBJ1-2	TRBV5-1
CASSPGETQYF	TGTGCCAGCAGCCCCGGAGAGACCCAGTACTTC	NA	few	TRBJ2-5	TRBV5-4
CASSPPVRSSSGNTIYF	TGTGCCAGCAGCCCCCCGGTGCGGTCCAGCTCTGGAAACACCATATATTTT	NA	NA	TRBJ1-3	TRBV7-2
CASTSAGLRTGELFF	TGTGCCAGCACCTCCGCGGGGCTGCGGACCGGGGAGCTGTTTTTT	NA	NA	TRBJ2-2	TRBV28
CAWSAPQGASHEQYF	TGTGCCTGGAGTGCCCCCCAGGGGGCCTCCCACGAGCAGTACTTC	TRBD1	NA	TRBJ2-7	TRBV30
CASSLAPIGQGVFYEQYF	TGTGCCAGCAGCTTAGCACCTATTGGACAGGGGGTTTTCTACGAGCAGTACTTC	TRBD1	NA	TRBJ2-7	TRBV7-7
CASRTGSNQPQHF	TGTGCCAGCCGGACAGGGTCCAATCAGCCCCAGCATTTT	TRBD1	NA	TRBJ1-5	TRBV27
CAWSPGSNYGYTF	TGTGCCTGGAGTCCGGGTTCTAACTATGGCTACACCTTC	NA	NA	TRBJ1-2	TRBV30
CASRYSGTGGSYEQYF	TGTGCCAGCAGATATTCCGGGACAGGGGGCTCCTACGAGCAGTACTTC	TRBD1	NA	TRBJ2-7	TRBV5-6
CASSLRGGIDYGYTF	TGTGCCAGCAGCTTAAGAGGGGGTATCGACTATGGCTACACCTTC	NA	NA	TRBJ1-2	TRBV7-3
CASGPTRRSSYEQYF	TGTGCCAGCGGACCTACCCGGAGGAGCTCCTACGAGCAGTACTTC	NA	NA	TRBJ2-7	TRBV7-2
CATSDSSYNEQFF	TGTGCCACCTCTGACAGCTCCTACAATGAGCAGTTCTTC	NA	once	TRBJ2-1	TRBV6-5
CASSPGLYNEQFF	TGTGCCAGCAGCCCCGGACTGTACAATGAGCAGTTCTTC	NA	NA	TRBJ2-1	TRBV6-6
CASSYSQGLNTEAFF	TGTGCCAGCAGTTACTCCCAGGGCCTGAACACTGAAGCTTTCTTT	NA	NA	TRBJ1-1	TRBV6-5
CAWRRQLSVGGTWGQYF	TGTGCCTGGAGGAGACAGCTATCCGTGGGGGGTACTTGGGGGCAGTACTTC	NA	NA	TRBJ2-7	TRBV30
CASRRQGTTEAFF	TGCGCCAGCAGGAGACAGGGGACCACTGAAGCTTTCTTT	TRBD1	NA	TRBJ1-1	TRBV5-1
CASSPGTGTQYF	TGTGCCAGTAGCCCCGGAACGGGGACCCAGTACTTC	NA	few	TRBJ2-5	TRBV19
CASSGTGGNTGELFF	TGTGCCAGCAGTGGGACAGGTGGAAACACCGGGGAGCTGTTTTTT	TRBD1	NA	TRBJ2-2	TRBV25-1
CATSRPTGTLGEETQYF	TGTGCCACCAGCAGGCCGACCGGGACTCTGGGAGAAGAGACCCAGTACTTC	NA	few	TRBJ2-5	TRBV15
CASSEALAGSGTQYF	TGTGCCAGCAGCGAAGCGCTAGCGGGGTCGGGTACGCAGTATTTT	TRBD2	NA	TRBJ2-3	TRBV2
CASSLGLDQGKQFF	TGCGCCAGCAGCTTAGGACTAGATCAGGGCAAGCAGTTCTTC	TRBD2	NA	TRBJ2-1	TRBV4-1
CASSLGQGDQPQHF	TGTGCCAGCAGCTTAGGACAGGGGGATCAGCCCCAGCATTTT	TRBD1	NA	TRBJ1-5	TRBV11-2
CASSSGFGNQPQHF	TGTGCCAGCAGCTCAGGGTTTGGCAATCAGCCCCAGCATTTT	NA	NA	TRBJ1-5	TRBV6-6
CASSLGGTTGELFF	TGTGCCAGCAGTTTGGGGGGAACTACCGGGGAGCTGTTTTTT	NA	NA	TRBJ2-2	TRBV27
CSVGAVRSGANVLTF	TGCAGCGTTGGGGCCGTCCGATCTGGGGCCAACGTCCTGACTTTC	NA	NA	TRBJ2-6	TRBV29-1
CASSLVAGGPDTQYF	TGTGCCAGCAGCTTAGTGGCGGGGGGGCCCGATACGCAGTATTTT	TRBD2	once	TRBJ2-3	TRBV11-2
CASSPIGTSIYEQYF	TGTGCCAGCAGCCCGATAGGGACTTCGATCTACGAGCAGTACTTC	NA	NA	TRBJ2-7	TRBV9
CASSFEGATAYGYTF	TGCGCCAGCAGCTTTGAAGGGGCTACAGCCTATGGCTACACCTTC	NA	NA	TRBJ1-2	TRBV5-1
CASKQPGQERNTIYF	TGTGCCAGCAAACAACCGGGACAGGAGAGGAACACCATATATTTT	TRBD1	NA	TRBJ1-3	TRBV9
CASQANYGYTF	TGTGCCAGTCAGGCTAACTATGGCTACACCTTC	NA	NA	TRBJ1-2	TRBV6-1
CASSRRLDYNEQFF	TGTGCCAGCAGTCGGCGACTAGACTACAATGAGCAGTTCTTC	NA	NA	TRBJ2-1	TRBV2
CASSLQGPNYGYTF	TGTGCCAGCAGCCTCCAGGGGCCTAACTATGGCTACACCTTC	NA	NA	TRBJ1-2	TRBV27
CASSLRTSDERGELFF	TGTGCCAGCAGCCTCAGGACTAGCGATGAAAGGGGGGAGCTGTTTTTT	TRBD2	NA	TRBJ2-2	TRBV13
CAGGQAYEQYF	TGTGCCGGCGGGCAGGCCTACGAGCAGTACTTC	NA	few	TRBJ2-7	TRBV2
CALRQGQNTEAFF	TGTGCCTTACGACAGGGCCAGAACACTGAAGCTTTCTTT	TRBD1	NA	TRBJ1-1	TRBV30
CASSTGQANYGYTF	TGTGCCAGTAGTACGGGACAAGCTAACTATGGCTACACCTTC	NA	NA	TRBJ1-2	TRBV19
CASSHTDNYEQYF	TGTGCCAGCTCACATACAGACAACTACGAGCAGTACTTC	NA	NA	TRBJ2-7	TRBV18